This T cell receptor (beta chain) was recovered during a study of T cells after yellow fever vaccination. Trimming cost V 6 bases and J 4 bases, with 15 bases left between them. CDR3 size: 14 residues. Germline V gives CDR1 LNHNV, CDR2 YYDKDF (reference sequence). TCRdb ran MiXCR on the 5' RACE reads and lists one entry per CDR3 protein. The data contain 100,000 to 150,000 distinct CDR3 sequences, around 7.4% of them seen just once; the ten biggest clones take up around 2.6%. In its sample, this clonotype was seen many times. V is TRBV15 and J is TRBJ2-5; a weak D match, TRBD2 (5 bases). The source is a man aged 18 to 29 who received the YFV17D yellow fever vaccine. The specimen was CD4+ T cells sorted from PBMCs, collected more than 8 days after the first yellow fever vaccination. CDR3 region: CATRDPRGAETQYF. For the CDR3, the DNA is TGTGCCACCAGAGATCCCCGGGGAGCAGAGACCCAGTACTTC.